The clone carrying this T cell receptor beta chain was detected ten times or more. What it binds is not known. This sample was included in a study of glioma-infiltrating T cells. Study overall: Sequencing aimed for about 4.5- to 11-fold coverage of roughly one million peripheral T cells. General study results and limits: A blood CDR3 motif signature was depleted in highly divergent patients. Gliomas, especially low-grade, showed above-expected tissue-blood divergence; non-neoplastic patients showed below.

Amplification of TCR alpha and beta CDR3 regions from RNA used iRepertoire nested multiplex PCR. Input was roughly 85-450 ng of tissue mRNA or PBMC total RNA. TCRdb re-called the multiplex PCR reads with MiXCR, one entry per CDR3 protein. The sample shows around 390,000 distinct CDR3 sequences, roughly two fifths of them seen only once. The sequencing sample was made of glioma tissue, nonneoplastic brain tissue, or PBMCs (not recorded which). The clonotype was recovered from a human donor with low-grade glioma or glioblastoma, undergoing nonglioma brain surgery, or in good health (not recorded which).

As DNA, the CDR3 is TGTGCCAGCAGTTCGACGAATCTGTACCCGGAGACCCAGTACTTC. It encodes CASSSTNLYPETQYF. V gene TRBV28 combines with J gene TRBJ2-5; D gene unclear. Germline CDR1 is MDHEN and CDR2 is SYDVKM. V dropped 4 bases and J dropped 5 bases, with 17 bases sitting between them. The CDR3 is made up of 15 amino acids.